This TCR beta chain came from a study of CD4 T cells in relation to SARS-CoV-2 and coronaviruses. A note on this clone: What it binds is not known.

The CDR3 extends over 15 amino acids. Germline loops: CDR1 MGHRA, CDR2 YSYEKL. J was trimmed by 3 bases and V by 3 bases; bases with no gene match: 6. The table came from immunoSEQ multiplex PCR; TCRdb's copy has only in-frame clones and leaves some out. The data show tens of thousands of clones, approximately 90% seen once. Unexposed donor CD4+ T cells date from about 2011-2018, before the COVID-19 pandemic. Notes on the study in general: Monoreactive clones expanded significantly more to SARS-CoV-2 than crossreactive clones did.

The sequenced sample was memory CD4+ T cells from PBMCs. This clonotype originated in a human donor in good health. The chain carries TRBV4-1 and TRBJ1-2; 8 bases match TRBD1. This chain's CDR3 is CASSQKQGEDYGYTF. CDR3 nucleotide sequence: TGCGCCAGCAGCCAGAAACAGGGGGAGGACTATGGCTACACCTTC.